This T cell receptor beta chain was found in a study of blood T cell repertoires in COVID-19. Study context: Samples of COVID-19 (acute and convalescent) were obtained from the United States, Italy and Spain. Sample material is recorded as cDNA or gDNA derived from T cells, B-cell-depleted T cells, or PBMCs.

Germline CDR1 is LNHDA and CDR2 is SQIVND (reference sequence). The CDR3 contains 13 residues. Trimming stripped 3 bases from V and 2 bases from J, with 8 bases between. Authors' methods: How many nucleated cells were present was estimated from reference gene primer amplification. The repertoire was sequenced with immunoSEQ multiplex PCR; TCRdb's copy has only in-frame clones and lacks some. The V and J calls and clone size were taken over from that table, and D and trimming were inferred from the DNA. The data show some 70,000 clones, 80% to 85% seen once. Specimen: peripheral blood. The receptor's source is a woman aged 60 to 75 with acute or convalescent COVID-19. The chain carries TRBV19 and TRBJ2-7; D is undetermined. The CDR3 DNA is TGTGCCAGTAGTATCAGCACAGCCTACGAGCAGTACTTC. Protein product: CASSISTAYEQYF.